Listed here are 18 T cell receptor beta chains from one sample, sequenced in a study of CD8 T cells in Susac syndrome. Random-hexamer reverse transcription was applied to roughly 0.5 to 1 ug RNA. Via MiXCR, TCRdb re-called the immunoSEQ multiplex PCR reads, giving one row per CDR3 protein. The repertoire consists of 140,000 or so distinct CDR3 sequences, with approximately 95% occurring once and the leading ten covering approximately 0.11%. Sequencing was done on a sample of CD4+ T cells from PBMCs. The receptors were gathered from a human donor with multiple sclerosis.

DNA for the CDR3: TGTGCCAGCAGCCCCCCATTGGGCGAGCAGTACTTC. Its translation: CASSPPLGEQYF. This chain connects TRBV3-1 to TRBJ2-7; no firm D call. CDR1 and CDR2 (germline): LGHDT, YNNKEL (reference sequence). Trimming cost V 4 bases and J 6 bases, with 10 bases left between them. CDR3 length equals 12 residues.

The rearrangement links TRBV7-2 to TRBJ2-3, with 7 positions matching TRBD1. The CDR3 is 12 residues long. Germline CDR1 reads SGHTA; CDR2 reads FQGNSA. The V gene end was trimmed by 5 bases and the J gene end by 8 bases; junction bases not matched to a gene: 4. As DNA, the CDR3 is TGTGCCAGCAGCCGTGCAGGGGGTACGCAGTATTTT. Translated, it gives CASSRAGGTQYF.

There are a few counts of this clonotype. In DNA, the CDR3 is TGTGCCAGCAGCCGGACAGTGAACACCGGGGAGCTGTTTTTT. This codes for CASSRTVNTGELFF. V gene TRBV7-9 combines with J gene TRBJ2-2; maybe TRBD1 (6 bases). V was trimmed by 5 bases and J by 1 base, leaving 8 bases between them. Germline CDR1 reads SEHNR; CDR2 reads FQNEAQ (reference sequence). There are 14 residues in the CDR3.

This chain connects TRBV9 to TRBJ2-5; 9 bases align to TRBD2. Germline CDR1 and CDR2: SGDLS and YYNGEE. V was clipped by 2 bases and J by 1 base; unmatched bases: 3. The CDR3 is 15 residues long. The DNA of the CDR3 is TGTGCCAGCAGCGTTCTTAGCGGGGGCCAAGAGACCCAGTACTTC. It encodes CASSVLSGGQETQYF.

The chain uses TRBV6-2 or TRBV6-3 and TRBJ1-2; D is uncertain. Germline V lookup: CDR1 MNHEY, CDR2 SVGEGT. The CDR3 runs to 11 residues. V was cut by 5 bases and J by 7 bases, with 8 bases left in between. CDR3 region: CASSTGIGYTF. The CDR3 DNA is TGTGCCAGCAGTACTGGGATTGGCTACACCTTC.

The V gene is TRBV5-4, the J gene TRBJ1-5; 10 bases are a match to TRBD1. Trimming removed 4 bases from V and 4 bases from J; junction bases left unmatched: 2. The germline CDR1 and CDR2 sequences are SGHNT and YYREEE (reference sequence). The CDR3 is 14 amino acids. CDR3 sequence: CASSPGQGNQPQHF. Here the CDR3 DNA reads TGTGCCAGCAGCCCGGGACAGGGGAATCAGCCCCAGCATTTT.

The V and J genes are TRBV24-1 and TRBJ2-5, with TRBD1 matching over 9 bases. CDR3 length: 13 residues. The V gene end was trimmed by 5 bases and the J gene end by 4 bases; junction bases not matched to a gene: 1. Germline values: CDR1 KGHDR, CDR2 SFDVKD. In DNA, the CDR3 is TGTGCCACCAGTGTACAGGGGGCAGAGACCCAGTACTTC. This translates into CATSVQGAETQYF.

The rearrangement links TRBV28 to TRBJ2-2, with D perhaps matching TRBD2 (6 bases). Trimming shortened V by 4 bases and J by 5 bases, and 8 bases separated the two germline ends. Looked up from germline, CDR1 is MDHEN and CDR2 is SYDVKM. The CDR3 is 13 amino acids. CDR3: CASSSAGTGELFF. CDR3 bases: TGTGCCAGCAGTTCCGCGGGGACCGGGGAGCTGTTTTTT.

The CDR3 DNA is TGTGCCAGCAGCTTACGGGGGACTGAAAGCTCTGGAAACACCATATATTTT. Protein product: CASSLRGTESSGNTIYF. The chain recombines TRBV13 with TRBJ1-3; tentative D call: TRBD1 (5 bases). The V gene's germline CDR1 is PRHDT and CDR2 FYEKMQ (reference sequence). V lost 2 bases, J lost 0 bases, and 14 bases lay in between. The CDR3 spans 17 residues.

This chain links TRBV27 with TRBJ2-7; 11 bases are shared with TRBD2. J gave up 4 bases and V 1 base, and 6 bases lay outside the gene matches. The CDR3 loop spans 16 amino acids. CDR1 MNHEY and CDR2 SMNVEV come from the germline V gene (reference sequence). The chain's CDR3 is CASSLFGTSGGYEQYF. The CDR3 DNA reads as TGTGCCAGCAGTTTATTTGGGACTAGCGGAGGGTACGAGCAGTACTTC.

The gene calls are TRBV20-1 and TRBJ2-1, with a possible D match to TRBD2 (6 bases). Trimming pared 3 bases from V and 8 bases from J, leaving 8 bases between. The V gene's germline CDR1 is DFQATT and CDR2 SNEGSKA (reference sequence). The CDR3 totals 11 residues. The CDR3 region has the DNA TGCAGTGCTAGCGGGAGCTATGAGCAGTTCTTC. This codes for CSASGSYEQFF.

The chain joins TRBV2 to TRBJ2-2; TRBD1 might be the D (5 bases). The germline CDR1 and CDR2 sequences are SNHLY and FYNNEI. V was trimmed by 1 base and J by 4 bases, leaving 19 bases between them. The CDR3 runs to 18 residues. The CDR3 protein is CASSEVGLRGRTTGELFF. The CDR3 bases are TGTGCCAGCAGTGAAGTGGGGCTCCGCGGACGGACCACCGGGGAGCTGTTTTTT. The entire variable domain, with the rest obtained from reference TRBV2 and TRBJ2-2, is as follows: EPEVTQTPSHQVTQMGQEVILRCVPISNHLYFYWYRQILGQKVEFLVSFYNNEISEKSEIFDDQFSVERPDGSNFTLKIRSTKLEDSAMYFCASSEVGLRGRTTGELFFGEGSRLTVL.

The V call is TRBV3-1, the J call TRBJ2-7; D is tentatively TRBD1 or TRBD2 (6 bases each). The CDR3 covers 12 residues. CDR1 is LGHDT, CDR2 YNNKEL, per germline (reference sequence). V was cut by 9 bases and J by 6 bases, with 15 bases left in between. The DNA for the CDR3 is TGTGCCAGTGGGGTCGGGGGCCGCGAGCAGTACTTC. Its protein is CASGVGGREQYF.

The J gene is TRBJ2-3, the V gene TRBV15; D might be TRBD1 (6 bases). Trimming took off 8 bases at V and 0 bases at J, with 15 bases between the two ends. CDR1 is LNHNV and CDR2 is YYDKDF in the germline V gene (reference sequence). This CDR3 is built from 15 residues. The CDR3 nucleotides read TGTGCCACCTCCTGGACAGACTCTAGCACAGATACGCAGTATTTT. The encoded protein is CATSWTDSSTDTQYF. The full variable domain, with the rest looked up from reference TRBV15 and TRBJ2-3, is DAMVIQNPRYQVTQFGKPVTLSCSQTLNHNVMYWYQQKSSQAPKLLFHYYDKDFNNEADTPDNFQSRRPNTSFCFLDIRSPGLGDTAMYLCATSWTDSSTDTQYFGPGTRLTVL.

The rearrangement links TRBV12-3 or TRBV12-4 to TRBJ2-5, with 8 nucleotides matching TRBD1. This CDR3 has 15 amino acids. The V segment lost 5 bases and the J segment 1 base; nucleotides outside the gene matches: 6. The CDR3 loop reads CASSPGQGPQETQYF. The CDR3, as DNA: TGTGCCAGCAGTCCCGGACAGGGTCCCCAAGAGACCCAGTACTTC.

There are a few counts of this clonotype. The J gene is TRBJ1-5, the V gene TRBV6-2 or TRBV6-3; D remains ambiguous. Germline CDR1 reads MNHEY; CDR2 reads SVGEGT. Between the trimmed V and J ends, which lost 2 bases and 0 bases, there was a span of 5 bases. This CDR3 spans 14 amino acids. CDR3 DNA: TGTGCCAGCAGTTACGGCGGTAGCAATCAGCCCCAGCATTTT. It yields the protein CASSYGGSNQPQHF.

The rearrangement uses TRBV5-1 and TRBJ2-6; no definite D call. With 0 bases removed from V and 2 bases from J, the gap between germline ends came to 9 bases. Germline CDR1 and CDR2: SGHRS and YFSETQ. This CDR3 has 16 residues. The CDR3 sequence is CASSLDGQAGANVLTF. DNA of the CDR3: TGCGCCAGCAGCTTGGACGGGCAGGCTGGGGCCAACGTCCTGACTTTC. Complete variable domain (other parts from reference TRBV5-1 and TRBJ2-6): KAGVTQTPRYLIKTRGQQVTLSCSPISGHRSVSWYQQTPGQGLQFLFEYFSETQRNKGNFPGRFSGRQFSNSRSEMNVSTLELGDSALYLCASSLDGQAGANVLTFGAGSRLTVL.

The V call is TRBV5-4, the J call TRBJ2-1, with 8 bases aligning to TRBD2. Looked up from germline, CDR1 is SGHNT and CDR2 is YYREEE (reference sequence). With V trimmed by 1 base and J by 3 bases, 3 bases remained unmatched. This CDR3 is built from 15 residues. The CDR3 loop is CASSLSGLGYNEQFF. CDR3 DNA sequence: TGTGCCAGCAGCTTGTCGGGACTAGGCTACAATGAGCAGTTCTTC.